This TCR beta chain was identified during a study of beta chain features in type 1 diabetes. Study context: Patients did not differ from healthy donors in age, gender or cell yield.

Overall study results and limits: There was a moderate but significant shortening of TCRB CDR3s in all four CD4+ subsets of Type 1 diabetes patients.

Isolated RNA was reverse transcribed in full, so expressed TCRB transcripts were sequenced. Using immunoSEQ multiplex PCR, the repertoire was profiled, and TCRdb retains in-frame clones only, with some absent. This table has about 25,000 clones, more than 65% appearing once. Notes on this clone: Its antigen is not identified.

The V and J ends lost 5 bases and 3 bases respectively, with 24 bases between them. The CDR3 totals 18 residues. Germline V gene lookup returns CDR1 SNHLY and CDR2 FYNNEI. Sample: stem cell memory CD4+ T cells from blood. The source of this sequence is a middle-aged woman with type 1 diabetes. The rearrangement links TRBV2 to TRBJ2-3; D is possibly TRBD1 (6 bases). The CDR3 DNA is TGTGCCAGCAGTCGAACTCTAGAACAGGGAGTAGGGACAGATACGCAGTATTTT. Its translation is CASSRTLEQGVGTDTQYF.